A single sample gave rise to the 8 T cell receptor beta chains below, sequenced in a study of shared T cell receptors in the human thymus. The table came from immunoSEQ multiplex PCR; TCRdb's copy has only in-frame clones and leaves some out. The data contain some 700,000 clones, 88% of them singletons. This same sample was also taken into another study, of human thymus T cells.

Material: thymocytes. Every receptor here comes from a boy younger than two with a congenital heart defect.

The rearrangement uses TRBV4-3 and TRBJ2-1; 7 nucleotides match TRBD2. The CDR3 contains 17 residues. V trimming: 4 bases; J trimming: 7 bases; junction bases outside the gene matches: 16. Germline V lookup: CDR1 LGHNA, CDR2 YSLEER. The DNA of the CDR3 is TGCGCCAGCAGCCTTCACCCTAGGCGGGAGAGGGCAAATGAGCAGTTCTTC. Translation gives CASSLHPRRERANEQFF.

The rearrangement joins TRBV28 to TRBJ2-5, with 7 nucleotides matching TRBD2. This CDR3 comprises 14 residues. With V trimmed by 8 bases and J by 4 bases, 10 bases remained unmatched. CDR1 and CDR2 (germline): MDHEN, SYDVKM. Written as DNA, the CDR3 is TGTGCCAGCTTCTCCCCGGGGGGAGGAGAGACCCAGTACTTC. As protein: CASFSPGGGETQYF.

V and J are TRBV7-4 and TRBJ1-1; maybe TRBD1 (6 bases). The CDR3 contains 18 residues. Trimming stripped 1 base from V and 5 bases from J, with 23 bases between. Germline V gene sequence: CDR1 SGHVT, CDR2 SQSDAQ. The DNA of the CDR3 is TGTGCCAGCAGCTTAGTAATGCCGGAACAGGGAATAGTAACTGAAGCTTTCTTT. Protein product: CASSLVMPEQGIVTEAFF.

V usage is TRBV4-2 and J usage is TRBJ2-5; 7 bases fit TRBD2. The CDR3 loop spans 15 amino acids. Germline loops: CDR1 LGHNA, CDR2 YNFKEQ. The J segment lost 3 bases and the V segment lost 3 bases, leaving 7 bases of the junction unmatched. This CDR3 is CASSHAAGVEETQYF. The CDR3 nucleotides read TGTGCCAGCAGCCATGCGGCGGGAGTGGAAGAGACCCAGTACTTC.

This clone was detected only once. The chain couples TRBV7-2 to TRBJ1-1; TRBD1 might be the D (6 bases). The ends were cut back, 3 bases at V and 0 bases at J, with 23 bases in the middle. From germline, CDR1 is SGHTA and CDR2 FQGNSA. The CDR3 is 19 amino acids. CDR3 sequence: CASSFPGTTRGALNTEAFF. CDR3 nucleotides: TGTGCCAGCAGCTTTCCGGGTACCACACGGGGGGCCCTGAACACTGAAGCTTTCTTT. Filled out from reference TRBV7-2 and TRBJ1-1, the complete variable domain reads GAGVSQSPSNKVTEKGKDVELRCDPISGHTALYWYRQSLGQGLEFLIYFQGNSAPDKSGLPSDRFSAERTGGSVSTLTIQRTQQEDSAVYLCASSFPGTTRGALNTEAFFGQGTRLTVV.

The V and J genes are TRBV29-1 and TRBJ1-1, with a possible D match to TRBD1 (6 bases). Trimming stripped 4 bases from V and 6 bases from J, with 12 bases between. The CDR3 is made up of 12 amino acids. CDR1 and CDR2 from the germline V gene are SQVTM and ANQGSEA. In DNA, the CDR3 is TGCAGCGTTGTTTCACAGGGTTCTGAAGCTTTCTTT. This encodes CSVVSQGSEAFF.

This chain connects TRBV15 to TRBJ2-1, with a possible D match to TRBD2 (6 bases). This CDR3 has 17 residues. Germline V gene lookup returns CDR1 LNHNV and CDR2 YYDKDF (reference sequence). Trimming removed 0 bases at V and 0 bases at J, with 12 bases between. The CDR3 DNA is TGTGCCACCAGCAGAGACCTTGGGGGGAGCTCCTACAATGAGCAGTTCTTC. Encoded protein: CATSRDLGGSSYNEQFF. Full variable domain (rest looked up from reference TRBV15 and TRBJ2-1): DAMVIQNPRYQVTQFGKPVTLSCSQTLNHNVMYWYQQKSSQAPKLLFHYYDKDFNNEADTPDNFQSRRPNTSFCFLDIRSPGLGDTAMYLCATSRDLGGSSYNEQFFGPGTRLTVL.

This sequence joins TRBV5-8 and TRBJ1-5; a weak D match, TRBD1 (6 bases). The V gene lost 3 bases and the J gene lost 3 bases, with 10 bases spanning the gap. This CDR3 spans 14 amino acids. Germline V lookup: CDR1 SGHTS, CDR2 YDEGEE. CDR3 bases: TGTGCCAGCAGCTCCAGACAGGCCAATCAGCCCCAGCATTTT. Translated, it gives CASSSRQANQPQHF.